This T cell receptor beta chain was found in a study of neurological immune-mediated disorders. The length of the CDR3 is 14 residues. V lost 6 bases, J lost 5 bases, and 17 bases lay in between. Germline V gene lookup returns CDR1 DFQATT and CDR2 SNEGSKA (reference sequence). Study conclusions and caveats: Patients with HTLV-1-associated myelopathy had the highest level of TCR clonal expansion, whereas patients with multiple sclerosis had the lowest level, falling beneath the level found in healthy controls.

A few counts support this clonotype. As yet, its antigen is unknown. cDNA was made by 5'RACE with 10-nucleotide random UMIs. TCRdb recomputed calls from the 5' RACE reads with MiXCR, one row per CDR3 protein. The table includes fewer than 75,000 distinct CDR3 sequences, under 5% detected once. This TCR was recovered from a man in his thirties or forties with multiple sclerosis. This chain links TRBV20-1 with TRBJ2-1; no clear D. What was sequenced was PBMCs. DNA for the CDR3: TGCAGTGCGAATAAGGGCCTTATCAACAATGAGCAGTTCTTC. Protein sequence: CSANKGLINNEQFF.